Listed here is a single TCR beta chain. What it recognizes is unknown. The data are from a study of chemoradiotherapy in HPV16-positive cancers. The V gene's germline CDR1 is LGHNA and CDR2 YNFKEQ. V was trimmed by 4 bases and J by 0 bases, leaving 9 bases between them. The CDR3 sequence is 14 residues long. Assay used: immunoSEQ multiplex PCR; TCRdb lists only in-frame clones, some missing. The sample yields tens of thousands of clones, around 80% seen once. Points from the study as a whole: Candidate HPV-specific clones and E7-related TCR motifs grew in tumor during treatment.

This TCR was recovered from a human donor with HPV-associated anogenital cancer. Sequencing used blood, obtained from a patient who underwent chemoradiotherapy. This chain uses TRBV4-2 with TRBJ1-2; D is unresolved. The CDR3 protein is CASSPPGANYGYTF. Here the CDR3 DNA reads TGTGCCAGCAGCCCCCCCGGGGCTAACTATGGCTACACCTTC.